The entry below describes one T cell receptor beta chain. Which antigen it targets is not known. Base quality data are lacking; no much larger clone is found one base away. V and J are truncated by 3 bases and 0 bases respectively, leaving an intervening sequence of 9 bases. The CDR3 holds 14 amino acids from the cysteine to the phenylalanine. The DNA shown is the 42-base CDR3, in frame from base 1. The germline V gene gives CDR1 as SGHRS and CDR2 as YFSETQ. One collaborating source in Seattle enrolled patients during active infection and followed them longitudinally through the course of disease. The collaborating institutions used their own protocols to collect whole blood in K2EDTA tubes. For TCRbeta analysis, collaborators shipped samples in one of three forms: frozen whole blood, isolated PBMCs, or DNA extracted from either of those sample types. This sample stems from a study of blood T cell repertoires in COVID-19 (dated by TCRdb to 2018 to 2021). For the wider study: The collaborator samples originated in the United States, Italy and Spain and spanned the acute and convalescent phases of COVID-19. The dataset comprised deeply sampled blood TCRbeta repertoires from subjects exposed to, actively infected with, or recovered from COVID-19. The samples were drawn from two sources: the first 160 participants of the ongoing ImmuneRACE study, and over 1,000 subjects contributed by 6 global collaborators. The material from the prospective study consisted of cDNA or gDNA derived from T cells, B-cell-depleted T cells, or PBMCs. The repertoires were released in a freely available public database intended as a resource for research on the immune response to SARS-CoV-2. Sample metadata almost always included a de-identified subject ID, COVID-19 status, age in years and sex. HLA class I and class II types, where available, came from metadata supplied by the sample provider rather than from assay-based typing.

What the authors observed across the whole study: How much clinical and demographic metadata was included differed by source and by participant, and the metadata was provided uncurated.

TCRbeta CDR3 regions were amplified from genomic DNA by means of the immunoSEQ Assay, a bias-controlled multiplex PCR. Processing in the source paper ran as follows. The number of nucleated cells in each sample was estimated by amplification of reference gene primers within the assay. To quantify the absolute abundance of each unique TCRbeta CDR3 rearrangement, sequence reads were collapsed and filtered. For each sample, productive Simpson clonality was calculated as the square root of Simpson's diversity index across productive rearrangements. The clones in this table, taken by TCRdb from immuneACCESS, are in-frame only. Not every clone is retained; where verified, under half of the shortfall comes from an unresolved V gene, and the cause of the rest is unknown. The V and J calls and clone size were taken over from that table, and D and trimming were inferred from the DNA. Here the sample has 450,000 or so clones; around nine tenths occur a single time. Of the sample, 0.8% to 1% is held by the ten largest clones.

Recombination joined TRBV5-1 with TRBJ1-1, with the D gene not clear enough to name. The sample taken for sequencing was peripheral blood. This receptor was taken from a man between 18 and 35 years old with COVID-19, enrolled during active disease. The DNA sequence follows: TGCGCCAGCAGCTCGGACTCTATGAACACTGAAGCTTTCTTT. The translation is CASSSDSMNTEAFF.